This section outlines one T cell receptor (beta chain) sequence together with its context. Which antigen it targets is not known. No much larger clone is present one base from it, and per-base qualities are unavailable. The sample belongs to a study of shared clonotypes between healthy human individuals (dated by TCRdb to 2019 to 2021). For the wider study: A few men and a couple of women, aged 18 to 49 years, made up the cohort. To estimate repertoire size and how much clonotypes are shared between individuals, the study performed deep sequencing of blood TCR repertoires from a few healthy adults. Leukapheresis yielded between about 0.94 and 10 billion PBMCs per donor. For each donor, three plates each were used for CD4 naive and CD4 memory, two plates were used for CD8 naive, and one plate was used for CD8 memory. To increase sequencing depth and limit assay-specific biases, different laboratories used diverse techniques to prepare libraries and sequence TCR repertoires.

Donors were healthy HIV-negative adults with no recently reported acute infections or vaccinations. Every donor was a Caucasian adult living in Nashville, Tennessee, USA. CD4+ T cells were enriched by magnetic negative selection, after which naive cells were positively selected on CD45RA and the negative fraction was taken as the memory subset. Blood was collected by leukapheresis, and PBMCs were isolated by Ficoll-Histopaque density gradient centrifugation and then cryopreserved in liquid nitrogen vapor phase. Analytical flow cytometry was used to check the purity and quantity of each magnetically sorted T cell population. Genomic DNA was isolated from every sorted fraction and measured by UV absorbance on a Nanodrop 2000c. Reading from cysteine to phenylalanine, the CDR3 counts 16 amino acids. The entry retains the CDR3 DNA only, 48 bases that are in frame from base 1. The germline V and J ends show losses of 4 bases and 3 bases respectively, and no gene match explains 9 bases of the junction. CDR1 and CDR2 are read off the germline V gene as SGDLS and YYNGEE.

Paper-wide results and their limitations: Clonotypes shared by all four sorted-subset donors showed higher generation probabilities than non-shared clonotypes. About 5% of naive CD4, roughly 3.6% of naive CD8, around 2.3% of memory CD4, and approximately 0.39% of memory CD8 clonotypes were shared across several donors. Incomplete sequencing was indicated by rarefaction of sorted-subset datasets, despite the large sequencing depth. Because the study included only a small number of donors, the genetic and exposure-history diversity represented was limited. Pairwise subsampling indicated that sequencing depth was expected to affect the degree of clonotype sharing among donors. Sampling was limited to blood, and TCR repertoires in tissue likely differ from TCR repertoires in blood. Estimated clonotype richness was generally larger for naive than for memory subsets.

Using the deep immunoSEQ assay, TCR CDR3 regions were amplified from genomic DNA by multiplex PCR. Extracted genomic DNA from each cell subset was distributed evenly across all wells of several immunoSEQ 96-well plates, and each plate was treated as a replicate. For sorted subsets, approximately 210 ng genomic DNA, equal to some 30,000 T cell genomes, was loaded into each replicate PCR. Purified libraries were measured with a Qubit 3.0 fluorometer, size-checked on a Bioanalyzer 2100, and measured again with the KAPA Library Quantification kit. Each immunoSEQ 96-well plate was sequenced on its own single-read 150-cycle Illumina NextSeq 550 flow cell. On the study's bioinformatics: The immunoSEQ output contained only junctional sequences without quality scores, so filtering could not match that applied to full-length reads. To assign V/J genes and CDR3, sequences were annotated using PyIR, a Python wrapper for IgBLAST v1.9, with IMGT germline references. Any read was removed if the V/J assignment was weak (E-value above 1e-6), the CDR3 was missing, or the read contained stop codons, out-of-frame junctions, or ambiguous translated residues. A V3J clonotype was defined by an identical inferred V gene, J gene, and CDR3 amino acid sequence. To compute the percentage overlap between repertoires, the number of shared unique clonotypes was divided by the size of the smaller repertoire. RTK rarefaction, the Chao1 estimator, and Recon v2.1 estimates of unobserved clonotypes were used to assess repertoire richness. For all TCRbeta clonotypes obtained by the gDNA method from several donors, generation probabilities were computed with OLGA. TCRdb took over this immuneACCESS table, retaining in-frame rearrangements with V and J assigned. Such tables are incomplete; in checked studies, under half of the missing clones stem from an unresolved V gene, and the remainder is unexplained. The V and J calls and clone size were taken over from that table, and D and trimming were inferred from the DNA. The sample has around 1.1 million clones on record, about 84% of them singletons. The ten largest clones capture roughly 0.57% of the sample.

This clonotype originated in a man aged 18 to 30 in good health. Some clones in this sample may be carry-over from other donors' samples. The sequence joins TRBV9 to TRBJ2-3, and TRBD2 matches 9 of the central bases. Sequencing used memory CD4+ T cells from PBMCs. Read against the paper, the sample's cell subset or site label means: CD45RA-negative fraction. The CDR3 sequence is CASSPRLAGRTDTQYF. The bases read TGTGCCAGCAGCCCGCGCCTAGCGGGACGAACAGATACGCAGTATTTT.